The next 29 T cell receptor beta chains were all read from a single sample in a study of cytomegalovirus exposure and HLA in healthy donors. This PCR relied on a set of 60 Vbeta primers and 13 Jbeta primers. Libraries were prepared by immunoSEQ multiplex PCR; TCRdb keeps only in-frame clonotypes and omits some of them. This sample carries roughly 110,000 clones, approximately 84% of them seen once, and the ten largest clones take 2% to 2.5%. The sequencing input was PBMCs. The receptors originated from a man aged 25 to 45 in good health and CMV-seronegative.

This chain connects TRBV7-9 to TRBJ2-2; D gene unclear. V was clipped by 4 bases and J by 4 bases, with 7 bases between them. Germline CDR1 is SEHNR and CDR2 is FQNEAQ (reference sequence). CDR3 size: 13 residues. The CDR3 is CASSSVRTGELFF. The CDR3 coding sequence is TGTGCCAGCAGCTCTGTCCGCACCGGGGAGCTGTTTTTT.

This chain links TRBV4-1 with TRBJ2-1, with D possibly being TRBD2 (5 bases). Trimming took 5 bases from V and 7 from J, leaving 12 bases between them. The CDR3 totals 13 residues. Germline CDR1 reads MGHRA; CDR2 reads YSYEKL. The DNA for the CDR3 is TGCGCCAGCAGCAAACTCCCGGGGAATGAGCAGTTCTTC. Translated, it gives CASSKLPGNEQFF.

The V gene is TRBV28, the J gene TRBJ1-1; maybe TRBD1 (5 bases). This CDR3 is 12 amino acids long. Per germline, CDR1 MDHEN and CDR2 SYDVKM. The germline V and J ends were trimmed by 7 bases and 3 bases, with 9 bases remaining between them. The CDR3 DNA follows: TGTGCCAGCACTCGGGGGGACACTGAAGCTTTCTTT. Encoded protein: CASTRGDTEAFF.

The chain links TRBV4-2 to TRBJ2-7, with D perhaps matching TRBD2 (6 bases). Trimming cost V 4 bases and J 0 bases, with 13 bases left between them. CDR3 length equals 15 residues. The germline gives CDR1 LGHNA, CDR2 YNFKEQ. The CDR3 DNA follows: TGTGCCAGCAGCCCGTGGATCGGGAGCTCCTACGAGCAGTACTTC. It specifies CASSPWIGSSYEQYF.

The chain couples TRBV4-1 to TRBJ1-2; 8 bases are a match to TRBD1. Germline V CDR1 and CDR2: MGHRA, YSYEKL. The CDR3 covers 14 residues. J was trimmed by 7 bases and V by 1 base; bases with no gene match: 5. The CDR3 DNA reads TGCGCCAGCAGCCAAGTGGTAACAGGGGGTGGCTACACCTTC. It is translated as CASSQVVTGGGYTF.

This sequence joins TRBV27 and TRBJ1-2; D remains ambiguous. The V gene's germline CDR1 is MNHEY and CDR2 SMNVEV (reference sequence). The V gene lost 3 bases and the J gene lost 1 base, with 6 bases spanning the gap. This CDR3 spans 13 amino acids. CDR3 DNA sequence: TGTGCCAGCAGTTTTGGACTTAACTATGGCTACACCTTC. The encoded protein is CASSFGLNYGYTF.

This chain joins TRBV6-5 and TRBJ1-1, with D possibly matching TRBD1 (6 bases). Germline lookup yields CDR1 MNHEY and CDR2 SVGAGI. Trimming shortened V by 5 bases and J by 1 base, and 14 bases separated the two germline ends. This CDR3 is built from 15 residues. CDR3 protein: CASSRRGSGNTEAFF. CDR3 bases: TGTGCCAGCAGTCGCAGGGGTTCAGGGAACACTGAAGCTTTCTTT.

DNA for the CDR3: TGCGCCAGCAGCCAACCGGACAACAAGGGGCCCGAGCAGTACTTC. Its translation is CASSQPDNKGPEQYF. The rearrangement links TRBV4-1 to TRBJ2-7; tentatively, D is TRBD1 (5 bases). The CDR3 spans 15 residues. The germline CDR1 and CDR2 sequences are MGHRA and YSYEKL. V was clipped by 2 bases and J by 6 bases, with 17 bases between them.

V gene TRBV15 combines with J gene TRBJ2-1; tentatively, D is TRBD1 (6 bases). V was trimmed by 2 bases and J by 2 bases, leaving 13 bases between them. This CDR3 comprises 16 residues. Germline values: CDR1 LNHNV, CDR2 YYDKDF (reference sequence). CDR3 residues: CATSRPEGDTYNEQFF. The CDR3 region has the DNA TGTGCCACCAGCAGACCCGAAGGGGACACCTACAATGAGCAGTTCTTC.

The chain couples TRBV30 to TRBJ1-1, with D tentatively TRBD1 (5 bases). Trimming shortened V by 4 bases and J by 5 bases, and 14 bases separated the two germline ends. The CDR3 extends over 13 amino acids. The V gene's germline CDR1 is GTSNPN and CDR2 SVGIG (reference sequence). The CDR3 region has the DNA TGTGCCTGGAATCCTGGCGGGGCTACTGAAGCTTTCTTT. This encodes CAWNPGGATEAFF.

This clone was recorded only once. The chain links TRBV5-1 to TRBJ1-2; D gene ambiguous. Looked up from germline, CDR1 is SGHRS and CDR2 is YFSETQ. The CDR3 sequence is 15 residues long. The V end was cut by 7 bases, the J end by 4 bases, with 20 bases between. The DNA for the CDR3 is TGCGCCAGCCATCCGGGAAACGTGTTGAGCTATGGCTACACCTTC. Residues: CASHPGNVLSYGYTF.

The rearrangement uses TRBV19 and TRBJ2-3; TRBD2 matches 8 bases. V shed 7 bases, J shed 0 bases, and the junction held 3 bases outside the gene matches. The CDR3 has 14 residues. Per germline, CDR1 LNHDA and CDR2 SQIVND (reference sequence). The CDR3 sequence: CASTRGGSTDTQYF. The CDR3 region has the DNA TGTGCCAGTACCCGGGGGGGGAGCACAGATACGCAGTATTTT.

Remarks on this clone: Because the CDR3's place on the DNA is in doubt, the DNA is left out and the CDR3 is given as listed by TCRdb. The CDR3 reads CASSPFGSGSETFF. V gene TRBV7-3 combines with J gene TRBJ1-1; the D segment call TRBD1 is taken from the table without a DNA check. The CDR3 is 14 residues long, ends included. The germline CDR1 and CDR2 sequences are SGHTA and FQGTGA.

The chain employs TRBV19 and TRBJ2-7, with 10 bases matching TRBD2. V was pared by 4 bases and J by 4 bases, with 10 bases of the junction left unmatched. The CDR3 loop spans 16 amino acids. The germline CDR1 and CDR2 sequences are LNHDA and SQIVND (reference sequence). This CDR3 is CASSTSGAGGGYEQYF. The DNA for the CDR3 is TGTGCCAGTAGTACCTCTGGAGCGGGAGGGGGATACGAGCAGTACTTC.

In regard to this clone: This specimen includes other DNA sequences encoding the same CDR3. The V call is TRBV6-5, the J call TRBJ2-7, with 9 bases matching TRBD2. J was trimmed by 4 bases and V by 3 bases; bases with no gene match: 4. The CDR3 is 14 amino acids. The germline CDR1 and CDR2 sequences are MNHEY and SVGAGI. CDR3 loop: CASSYVAGGYEQYF. The CDR3 region has the DNA TGTGCCAGCAGTTATGTTGCGGGAGGGTACGAGCAGTACTTC.

This sequence joins TRBV5-4 and TRBJ1-1; 9 bases map to TRBD1. The CDR3 is 15 amino acids. V gave up 2 bases and J gave up 4 bases; unmatched junction bases: 6. CDR1 is SGHNT and CDR2 is YYREEE in the germline V gene (reference sequence). The CDR3 DNA is TGTGCCAGCAGCTTACAGGGGGCGGTCGGCACTGAAGCTTTCTTT. Its protein product is CASSLQGAVGTEAFF.

The chain uses TRBV5-1 and TRBJ2-1; TRBD2 agrees at 11 bases. This CDR3 spans 16 amino acids. The ends lost 4 bases at V and 4 bases at J; junction bases unmatched: 7. The germline CDR1 and CDR2 sequences are SGHRS and YFSETQ. This CDR3 is CASSGSGGAGYNEQFF. The DNA for the CDR3 is TGCGCCAGCAGCGGTAGCGGGGGGGCCGGGTACAATGAGCAGTTCTTC. Complete variable domain (other parts from reference TRBV5-1 and TRBJ2-1): KAGVTQTPRYLIKTRGQQVTLSCSPISGHRSVSWYQQTPGQGLQFLFEYFSETQRNKGNFPGRFSGRQFSNSRSEMNVSTLELGDSALYLCASSGSGGAGYNEQFFGPGTRLTVL.

V usage is TRBV5-6 and J usage is TRBJ1-1, with D unclear. The ends were cut back, 9 bases at V and 4 bases at J, with 19 bases in the middle. Germline CDR1 is SGHDT and CDR2 is YYEEEE. This CDR3 region has 14 residues. The CDR3 region has the DNA TGTGCCACTTCGCCGCTCGAGGTGAGCACTGAAGCTTTCTTT. Amino acids: CATSPLEVSTEAFF.

This chain uses TRBV13 with TRBJ1-4; 10 bases match TRBD1. Germline-derived CDR1 and CDR2 are PRHDT and FYEKMQ (reference sequence). CDR3 size: 16 residues. V lost 7 bases to trimming and J lost 7 bases; unmatched junction nucleotides: 12. The CDR3 nucleotides are TGTGCCAGCAAGGGCGGAGGGGGACAGGGGACTGAAAAACTGTTTTTT. It is translated as CASKGGGGQGTEKLFF. The variable domain in full, with the rest retrieved from reference TRBV13 and TRBJ1-4, is AAGVIQSPRHLIKEKRETATLKCYPIPRHDTVYWYQQGPGQDPQFLISFYEKMQSDKGSIPDRFSAQQFSDYHSELNMSSLELGDSALYFCASKGGGGQGTEKLFFGSGTQLSVL.

DNA of the CDR3: TGTGCCAGCAGCTTAGGAGGGTGGGGACAGGGGTTGGGCCAGCCCCAGCATTTT. Translating it yields CASSLGGWGQGLGQPQHF. The chain has TRBV7-9 and TRBJ1-5, with 10 bases matching TRBD1. CDR1 and CDR2 (germline): SEHNR, FQNEAQ (reference sequence). The CDR3 has 18 amino acids. After removal of 1 base from V and 7 bases from J, the junction contained 13 bases not matched to a gene.

This clone was seen a single time. The genes are TRBV11-3 and TRBJ2-1, with 9 bases aligning to TRBD1. The CDR3 totals 14 residues. Trimming removed 4 bases from V and 6 bases from J; junction bases left unmatched: 4. Per the germline V gene, CDR1 is SGHNT and CDR2 is YENEEA. CDR3: CASSSRTGANEQFF. CDR3 DNA sequence: TGTGCCAGCAGCTCCCGGACAGGGGCCAATGAGCAGTTCTTC.

As for this clone: Other nucleotide sequences from this sample produce the same CDR3. This chain uses TRBV30 with TRBJ2-3; TRBD2 matches 7 bases. The length of the CDR3 is 11 residues. V trimming: 3 bases; J trimming: 6 bases; junction bases outside the gene matches: 0. Looked up from germline, CDR1 is GTSNPN and CDR2 is SVGIG (reference sequence). The CDR3 spells CAWSGGDTQYF. The CDR3 bases are TGTGCCTGGAGCGGGGGGGATACGCAGTATTTT.

The gene calls are TRBV15 and TRBJ1-4; D is uncertain. Trimming left V 3 bases short and J 8 bases short, with 7 bases between. This CDR3 has 12 residues. In germline, CDR1 is LNHNV, CDR2 YYDKDF (reference sequence). The CDR3 DNA reads as TGTGCCACCAGCAGTCAGGCAGAAAAACTGTTTTTT. The encoded protein is CATSSQAEKLFF.

The chain uses TRBV5-4 and TRBJ2-6, with D unresolved. The CDR3 extends over 17 amino acids. Germline CDR1 SGHNT, CDR2 YYREEE (reference sequence). V lost 1 base to trimming and J lost 2 bases, with 13 bases between them. The CDR3 loop reads CASSLSSWYPGANVLTF. The DNA of the CDR3 is TGTGCCAGCAGCTTGAGCTCTTGGTACCCTGGGGCCAACGTCCTGACTTTC.

The chain joins TRBV11-2 to TRBJ2-5; possibly TRBD1 for D (6 bases). The CDR3 extends over 15 amino acids. Trimming pared 1 base from V and 4 bases from J, leaving 13 bases between. Germline loops: CDR1 SGHAT, CDR2 FQNNGV. The CDR3 protein is CASSLVGGSGETQYF. The CDR3 DNA follows: TGTGCCAGCAGCTTAGTTGGGGGCTCGGGAGAGACCCAGTACTTC.

Written as DNA, the CDR3 is TGCGCCAGCAGCTTGTCCGGGAAGAACACTGAAGCTTTCTTT. It translates to CASSLSGKNTEAFF. The chain carries TRBV5-1 and TRBJ1-1; D is undetermined. This CDR3 is built from 14 residues. Germline assignment: CDR1 SGHRS and CDR2 YFSETQ. Trimming shortened V by 1 base and J by 1 base, and 8 bases separated the two germline ends.

In its sample, this clone was seen a few times. The J gene is TRBJ1-4, the V gene TRBV10-2, with 8 positions matching TRBD1. V trimming: 6 bases; J trimming: 8 bases; junction bases outside the gene matches: 11. The germline V gene encodes CDR1 WSHSY and CDR2 SAAADI. The CDR3 spans 15 residues. The CDR3: CASRTEDRVREKLFF. The DNA for the CDR3 is TGCGCCAGCAGAACCGAGGACAGGGTTCGGGAAAAACTGTTTTTT.

The chain has TRBV5-8 and TRBJ1-1; 7 bases fit TRBD1. The CDR3 loop spans 13 amino acids. Germline CDR1 SGHTS, CDR2 YDEGEE. The V and J ends lost 2 bases and 4 bases, in that order; junction bases with no gene match: 2. CDR3 nucleotides: TGTGCCAGCAGCTTATACAGGGGCACTGAAGCTTTCTTT. This sequence encodes CASSLYRGTEAFF.

This clone was detected once. V gene TRBV13 combines with J gene TRBJ2-7; maybe TRBD2 (6 bases). The germline V gene has CDR1 PRHDT and CDR2 FYEKMQ (reference sequence). The CDR3 sequence is 15 residues long. V lost 0 bases and J 2 bases, leaving 11 bases between the germline ends. In nucleotides, the CDR3 is TGTGCCAGCAGCTTAGGGCGGGACCCGACCTACGAGCAGTACTTC. Amino acid sequence: CASSLGRDPTYEQYF.